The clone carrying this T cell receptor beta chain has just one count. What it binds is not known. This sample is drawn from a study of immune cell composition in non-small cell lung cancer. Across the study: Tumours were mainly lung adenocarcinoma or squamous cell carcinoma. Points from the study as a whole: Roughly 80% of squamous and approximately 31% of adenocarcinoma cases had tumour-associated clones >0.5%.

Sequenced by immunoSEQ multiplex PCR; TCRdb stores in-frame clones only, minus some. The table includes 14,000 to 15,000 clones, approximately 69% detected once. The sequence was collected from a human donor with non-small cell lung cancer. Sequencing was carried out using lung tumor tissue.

CDR3 DNA: TGTGCCAGTAGTATACGAGGGAATTCGGACACCATATATTTT. This gives the protein CASSIRGNSDTIYF. This chain uses TRBV19 with TRBJ1-3; D gene unclear. The germline CDR1 and CDR2 sequences are LNHDA and SQIVND (reference sequence). V shed 2 bases and J shed 8 bases, with 13 bases lying between them. The CDR3 has 14 amino acids.